This T cell receptor (beta chain) was retrieved from a study of blood T cells in healthy people across ages. As for the study in general: Per two T cells, template switching captured roughly one barcoded beta molecule. General study results and limits: While age rose, TCR beta diversity per million T cells dropped in a roughly linear way. Long-lived donors had more naive CD4+ cells and higher diversity than aged donors.

A note on this clonotype: No antigen is known for it.

Each sample gave at least 7 million isolated PBMCs. Alongside a J-beta primer mix, a sample-barcoded 5' primer served in a second PCR lasting roughly 7 to 12 cycles. TCRdb re-called the 5' RACE reads through MiXCR, storing one row per CDR3 protein. The sample contains roughly 930,000 distinct CDR3 sequences, around 49% of which appear only once. The J segment lost 7 bases and the V segment lost 6 bases, leaving 3 bases of the junction unmatched. The germline V gene encodes CDR1 SNHLY and CDR2 FYNNEI. This CDR3 comprises 13 residues. This chain connects TRBV2 to TRBJ2-1, with 10 bases that match TRBD1. Sequencing input: blood. The sequence was obtained from a young man in good health. The CDR3 sequence is CASRGGQGNEQFF. The CDR3 DNA reads TGTGCCAGCAGGGGGGGACAGGGGAATGAGCAGTTCTTC.